The 13 T cell receptor beta chains listed next were all sequenced from one sample in a study of a mutant IDH1 vaccine in newly diagnosed glioma. The time point is: week 11, during vaccination. Each dose delivered 300 ug of mutant IDH1 20-mer peptide subcutaneously with imiquimod. Profiled with immunoSEQ multiplex PCR; TCRdb holds only in-frame clones, not every one. The sample carries about 64,000 clones, approximately 84% recorded once. For these receptors, no antigen is known. The sample in question was PBMCs, obtained from a glioma patient whose treatment included an IDH1 peptide vaccine. The receptor set was obtained from a woman between 50 and 59 years old with glioma.

This clone was counted a single time. The chain uses TRBV7-7 and TRBJ2-5, with TRBD2 matching over 13 bases. J was trimmed by 6 bases and V by 5 bases; bases with no gene match: 9. The CDR3 runs 16 residues. CDR1 SSHAT and CDR2 FNYEAQ come from the germline V gene (reference sequence). The CDR3 coding sequence is TGTGCCAGCAGCCCCTCGACTAGCGGGGGGATTAAGACCCAGTACTTC. Amino acid sequence: CASSPSTSGGIKTQYF.

The rearrangement uses TRBV7-9 and TRBJ2-7; D unresolved. Trimming removed 1 base at V and 5 bases at J, with 9 bases between. The CDR3 is 13 amino acids. The germline gives CDR1 SEHNR, CDR2 FQNEAQ (reference sequence). CDR3: CASSLEGVDEQYF. The CDR3, as DNA: TGTGCCAGCAGCTTAGAGGGTGTCGACGAGCAGTACTTC.

This clone has a handful of counts. This chain joins TRBV19 and TRBJ1-6; tentative D call: TRBD1 (5 bases). Germline lookup yields CDR1 LNHDA and CDR2 SQIVND (reference sequence). The V gene lost 5 bases and the J gene lost 17 bases, with 16 bases spanning the gap. The CDR3 is 12 residues long. Here the CDR3 DNA reads TGTGCCAGTAGTTTCCCCCGTGGGACTATCCACTTT. Translation gives CASSFPRGTIHF.

The chain couples TRBV5-1 to TRBJ1-4; perhaps TRBD1 as D (5 bases). The CDR3 has 16 residues. CDR1 and CDR2 from the germline V gene are SGHRS and YFSETQ. The V end lost 0 bases, the J end lost 2 bases, and 11 bases lay between the germline ends. The CDR3 DNA follows: TGCGCCAGCAGCTTGGAAGGGGAGCGGACTAATGAAAAACTGTTTTTT. Translation: CASSLEGERTNEKLFF.

This clone was recorded a few times. V usage is TRBV11-2 and J usage is TRBJ1-1, with 7 bases aligning to TRBD1. J was trimmed by 10 bases and V by 6 bases; bases with no gene match: 5. The CDR3 covers 11 residues. Germline V gene lookup returns CDR1 SGHAT and CDR2 FQNNGV. The CDR3 loop reads CASRQTGRAFF. The CDR3 coding sequence is TGTGCCAGCAGACAGACAGGGAGAGCTTTCTTT.

The rearrangement uses TRBV6-6 and TRBJ2-3; TRBD2 aligns across 8 bases. CDR1 MNHNY and CDR2 SVGAGI come from the germline V gene (reference sequence). CDR3 size: 15 residues. Germline trimming cut 6 bases from V and 5 bases from J; bases unmatched to any gene: 10. The CDR3 region has the DNA TGTGCCAGCAGGTCGCTCGGGGGGGCGGAAGATACGCAGTATTTT. Amino acid sequence: CASRSLGGAEDTQYF.

This chain uses TRBV7-9 with TRBJ1-4; 7 bases line up with TRBD1. Germline V lookup: CDR1 SEHNR, CDR2 FQNEAQ (reference sequence). The CDR3 loop spans 15 amino acids. Losses at the gene ends were 5 bases for V and 4 bases for J; bases not matched to a gene: 7. This CDR3 is CASSSTGALNEKLFF. The CDR3 DNA is TGTGCCAGCAGCAGCACAGGGGCCCTTAATGAAAAACTGTTTTTT.

CDR3 DNA sequence: TGTGCCAGCAGCTCTGCTCCTTCCACGGGACAGGGATTCTACGAGCAGTACTTC. It yields the protein CASSSAPSTGQGFYEQYF. The chain joins TRBV5-5 to TRBJ2-7, with 9 positions matching TRBD1. V dropped 3 bases and J dropped 3; count of bases not matched to a gene: 16. The CDR3 extends over 18 amino acids. Germline V gene data show CDR1 as SGHKS and CDR2 as YYEKEE (reference sequence).

The genes are TRBV21-1 and TRBJ1-1; the D call of TRBD1 is as the table states it, not checked on the DNA. TRBV21-1 is listed as a pseudogene. This CDR3 region has 13 residues. CDR3 amino acids: CASSSFRDTEAFF. For the CDR3, the DNA is TGTGCCAGCTCATCCTTCAGGGATACTGAAGCTTTCTTT.

The chain combines TRBV5-1 with TRBJ2-7, with 8 bases matching TRBD2. Germline V CDR1 and CDR2: SGHRS, YFSETQ. There are 17 residues in the CDR3. The junction had 18 bases not matched to a gene; V was cut back by 8 bases and J by 2 bases. The CDR3 region is CASSTPTGGPDAYEQYF. In nucleotides, the CDR3 is TGCGCCAGTTCCACTCCGACGGGGGGGCCGGACGCCTACGAGCAGTACTTC.

This chain connects TRBV10-3 to TRBJ1-6; TRBD1 is a possible D gene (6 bases). The V and J ends lost 2 bases and 10 bases respectively, with 12 bases between them. CDR3 length: 14 residues. CDR1 is ENHRY and CDR2 is SYGVKD in the germline V gene. CDR3 sequence reads: CAISEAYGGSPLHF. The CDR3 bases are TGTGCCATCAGTGAGGCTTATGGGGGCTCACCCCTCCACTTT.

The genes are TRBV7-9 and TRBJ2-7, with 9 bases fitting TRBD1. Per the germline V gene, CDR1 is SEHNR and CDR2 is FQNEAQ (reference sequence). With 5 bases clipped from V and 2 bases from J, the junction kept 4 bases outside the gene matches. The CDR3 runs 14 residues. The CDR3 here is CASSRQGGTYEQYF. Written as DNA, the CDR3 is TGTGCCAGCAGCCGACAGGGGGGGACCTACGAGCAGTACTTC.

V is TRBV5-1 and J is TRBJ1-1; no definite D call. The V end lost 0 bases, the J end lost 1 base, and 7 bases lay between the germline ends. This CDR3 is 14 amino acids long. Germline assignment: CDR1 SGHRS and CDR2 YFSETQ. The CDR3 DNA is TGCGCCAGCAGCTTGGAAGGCCGGAACACTGAAGCTTTCTTT. This gives the protein CASSLEGRNTEAFF. The whole variable domain, filled in from reference TRBV5-1 and TRBJ1-1, reads KAGVTQTPRYLIKTRGQQVTLSCSPISGHRSVSWYQQTPGQGLQFLFEYFSETQRNKGNFPGRFSGRQFSNSRSEMNVSTLELGDSALYLCASSLEGRNTEAFFGQGTRLTVV.